Listed below are T cell receptor beta chains from one sample, sequenced in a study of cytomegalovirus exposure and HLA in healthy donors. Some clones are missing from TCRdb's copy, which holds only in-frame ones; the method was immunoSEQ multiplex PCR. The table has around 150,000 clones, roughly three quarters seen once. The sequenced sample consisted of PBMCs. These receptors came from a male donor in good health and CMV-seronegative. CDR3s include the opening cysteine and the closing phenylalanine or tryptophan.

TRBJ1-2 TRBV30 CAWSVRVREDGYTF
TRBJ1-2 TRBV12-5 CASDGGENYGYTF
TRBJ2-1 TRBV27 CASSLGGPGGYEQFF
TRBJ2-7 TRBV11-3 CASSFPRGGAEQYF
TRBJ2-7 TRBV6-1 CASTPPGGGTYEQYF
TRBJ2-2 TRBV25-1 CASSRGSVGELFF
TRBJ2-1 TRBV29-1 CSGRGTYNEQFF
TRBJ2-7 TRBV9 CASSVDKGQGLLYEQYF
TRBJ1-4 TRBV6-6 CASSPRGAANEKLFF
TRBJ2-5 TRBV7-7 CASSLEGQRGALETQYF
TRBJ1-1 TRBV6-5 CASSYQGRNTEAFF
TRBJ1-2 TRBV5-1 CASSQGTGDGYTF
TRBJ1-3 TRBV5-4 CASSRGTGTSGNTIYF
TRBJ1-1 TRBV6-5 CASSYSSGQGGTEAFF
TRBJ1-6 TRBV19 CASSIVEGADSPLHF
TRBJ1-2 TRBV29-1 CSVEGRANYGYTF
TRBJ2-1 TRBV2 CASSPDWNSSYNEQFF
TRBJ1-5 TRBV6-6 CASSQTGLSNQPQHF
TRBJ1-2 TRBV5-4 CASSFPGDDGYTF
TRBJ2-3 TRBV4-3 CASSPSLAKRPPDTQYF
TRBJ1-5 TRBV18 CASSLSGYSNQPQHF
TRBJ1-5 TRBV30 CAWSVRQINQPQHF
TRBJ1-6 TRBV5-5 CASSLSAGGNSPLHF
TRBJ1-1 TRBV5-6 CASSSGTGTSYTEAFF
TRBJ2-1 TRBV6-1 CASSEVGLAGFYNEQFF
TRBJ2-6 TRBV7-2 CASSKNVLTF
TRBJ2-5 TRBV7-9 CASSPGLAGGPIKETQYF
TRBJ2-3 TRBV5-1 CASSLRGVITDTQYF
TRBJ1-2 TRBV27 CASSLYQGANYGYTF
TRBJ2-7 TRBV2 CASSYYYRTGYYEQYF
TRBJ1-5 TRBV6-5 CASSYSGGRQPQHF
- TRBV25-1 CASSGSGTGVNEQYF